A selection of T cell receptor beta chains follows, all from one sample in a study of blood T cell repertoires in COVID-19. Sequencing used immunoSEQ multiplex PCR; TCRdb keeps in-frame clones, though not all of them. The table includes 60,000 to 65,000 clones, roughly 82% detected once. Sequencing was carried out using peripheral blood. The receptor set was obtained from a woman aged 55-75 years with acute or convalescent COVID-19. The CDR3 runs from the conserved cysteine through the conserved F or W. Each record gives: J gene, V gene, CDR3 protein.

J: TRBJ1-2; V: TRBV24-1; CDR3: CATSKTGGLGYTF
J: TRBJ2-1; V: TRBV10-2; CDR3: CASSDSGGDEQFF
J: TRBJ2-1; V: TRBV10-3; CDR3: CAISARAVAGGWGEQFF
J: TRBJ2-3; V: TRBV29-1; CDR3: CSVAQALAAVSTDTQYF
J: TRBJ1-3; V: TRBV11-3; CDR3: CASSHRFGNTIYF
J: TRBJ2-1; V: TRBV5-4; CDR3: CASTRGAQDYGEQFF
J: TRBJ1-3; V: TRBV11-2; CDR3: CASSLRPPDSGNTIYF
J: TRBJ2-2; V: TRBV4-1; CDR3: CASSQEAVPGELFF
J: TRBJ2-2; V: TRBV20-1; CDR3: CSASDFRFAGELFF
J: TRBJ2-7; V: TRBV24-1; CDR3: CATSDNAGQGARYEQYF
J: TRBJ1-2; V: TRBV10-2; CDR3: CASSETVAGNYGYTF
J: TRBJ1-1; V: TRBV7-6; CDR3: CASSLGHMNTEAFF
J: TRBJ2-3; V: TRBV18; CDR3: CASSPSGRGADTQYF
J: TRBJ2-2; V: TRBV2; CDR3: CASSPRGPAGELFF
J: TRBJ2-2; V: TRBV15; CDR3: CATSRVSGGFTGELFF
J: TRBJ1-6; V: TRBV6-5; CDR3: CASNRGNSPLHF
J: TRBJ1-4; V: TRBV11-2; CDR3: CASSFQGAGEKLFF
J: TRBJ1-2; V: TRBV19; CDR3: CASSIGGLYGYTF
J: TRBJ1-2; V: TRBV27; CDR3: CASSPTENYGYTF
J: TRBJ1-1; V: TRBV19; CDR3: CASSLVPSRGGNTEAFF
J: TRBJ2-7; V: TRBV5-1; CDR3: CASSLVPGVNYEQYF
J: TRBJ2-3; V: TRBV19; CDR3: CASSIVGTSGTDTQYF
J: TRBJ1-2; V: TRBV9; CDR3: CASSVLAGGTYGYTF
J: TRBJ2-5; V: TRBV5-1; CDR3: CASSSEGLGETQYF
J: TRBJ1-2; V: TRBV6-5; CDR3: CASSYVLLGAIYGYTF
J: TRBJ1-4; V: TRBV5-6; CDR3: CASSFIGGQSLFF
J: TRBJ2-5; V: TRBV5-4; CDR3: CASSFTGRGQETQYF
J: TRBJ1-3; V: TRBV19; CDR3: CASTSSTGSGGNTIYF
J: TRBJ1-3; V: TRBV5-1; CDR3: CASSQTGNSGNTIYF
J: TRBJ1-3; V: TRBV7-2; CDR3: CASSLQGSGNTIYF
J: TRBJ1-3; V: TRBV18; CDR3: CASSPVQSSGNTIYF
J: TRBJ1-1; V: TRBV19; CDR3: CASSSRGLNTEAFF
J: TRBJ1-6; V: TRBV23-1; CDR3: CASSQGRGMISPLHF
J: TRBJ1-2; V: TRBV10-2; CDR3: CASTPRRGTDGYTF
J: TRBJ1-5; V: TRBV7-8; CDR3: CASSLVGTGGNQPQHF
J: TRBJ2-2; V: TRBV20-1; CDR3: CSAGGYGQGNTGELFF
J: TRBJ2-6; V: TRBV11-3; CDR3: CASSLGTGRSGANVLTF
J: TRBJ2-2; V: TRBV5-1; CDR3: CASSWRGGTGNTGELFF
J: TRBJ1-1; V: TRBV2; CDR3: CASRQGYTEAFF
J: TRBJ1-5; V: TRBV3-1/TRBV3-2; CDR3: CASSPGTLSNQPQHF
J: TRBJ1-4; V: TRBV5-1; CDR3: CASSLEGYGDEKLFF